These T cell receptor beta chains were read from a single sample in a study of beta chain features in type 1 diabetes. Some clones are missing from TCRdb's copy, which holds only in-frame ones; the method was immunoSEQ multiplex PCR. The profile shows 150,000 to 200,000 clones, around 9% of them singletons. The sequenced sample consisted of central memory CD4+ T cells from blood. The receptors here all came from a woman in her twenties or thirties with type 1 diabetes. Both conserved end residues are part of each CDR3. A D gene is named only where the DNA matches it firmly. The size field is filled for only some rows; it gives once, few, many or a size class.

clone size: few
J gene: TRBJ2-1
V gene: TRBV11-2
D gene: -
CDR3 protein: CASSLGTGLGEQFF
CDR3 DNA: TGTGCCAGCAGCTTAGGTACAGGCTTGGGGGAGCAGTTCTTC

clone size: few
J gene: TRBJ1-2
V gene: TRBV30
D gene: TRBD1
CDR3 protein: CAWSPGTGYGYTF
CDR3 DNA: TGTGCCTGGAGTCCCGGGACAGGCTATGGCTACACCTTC

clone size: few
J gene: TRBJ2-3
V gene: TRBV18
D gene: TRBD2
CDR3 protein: CASSPLAGAGTDTQYF
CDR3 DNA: TGTGCCAGCTCACCCTTAGCGGGAGCCGGCACAGATACGCAGTATTTT

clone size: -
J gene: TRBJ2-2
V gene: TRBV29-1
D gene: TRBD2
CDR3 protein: CSVEAAGVNTGELFF
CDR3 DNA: TGCAGCGTAGAAGCAGCGGGAGTAAATACCGGGGAGCTGTTTTTT

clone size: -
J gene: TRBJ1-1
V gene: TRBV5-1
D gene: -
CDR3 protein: CASSTGQGNANTEAFF
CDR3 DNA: TGCGCCAGCAGCACTGGCCAGGGGAACGCGAACACTGAAGCTTTCTTT

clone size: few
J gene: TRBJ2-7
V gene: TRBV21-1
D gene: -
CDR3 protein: CASSKGRGPYEQYF
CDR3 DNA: TGTGCCAGCAGCAAGGGCAGGGGCCCCTACGAGCAGTACTTC

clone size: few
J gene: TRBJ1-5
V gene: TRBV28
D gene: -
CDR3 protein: CASSPRGDDQPQHF
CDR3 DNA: TGTGCCAGCAGTCCGCGGGGGGACGATCAGCCCCAGCATTTT

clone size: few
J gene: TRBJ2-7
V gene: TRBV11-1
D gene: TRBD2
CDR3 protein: CASSSTSGSDEQYF
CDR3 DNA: TGTGCCAGCAGCTCGACTAGCGGGAGCGACGAGCAGTACTTC

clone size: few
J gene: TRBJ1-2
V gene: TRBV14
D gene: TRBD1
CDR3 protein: CASSQTTTGLDGYTF
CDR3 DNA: TGTGCCAGCAGCCAGACGACGACAGGGTTAGATGGCTACACCTTC

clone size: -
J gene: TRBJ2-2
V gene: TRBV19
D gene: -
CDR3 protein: CASSRLVGAHTGELFF
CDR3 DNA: TGTGCCAGTAGTCGGCTAGTTGGGGCCCACACCGGGGAGCTGTTTTTT

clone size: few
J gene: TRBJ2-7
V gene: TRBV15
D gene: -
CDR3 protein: CATSRDASYEQYF
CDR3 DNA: TGTGCCACCAGCAGAGATGCGAGCTACGAGCAGTACTTC

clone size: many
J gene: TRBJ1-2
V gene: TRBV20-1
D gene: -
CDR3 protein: CSFDKDYGYTF
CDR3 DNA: TGCAGTTTCGACAAGGACTATGGCTACACCTTC

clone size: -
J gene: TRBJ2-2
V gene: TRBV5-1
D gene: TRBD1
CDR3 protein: CASSPVALNPGQVNTGELFF
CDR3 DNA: TGCGCCAGCAGCCCTGTAGCCCTTAATCCGGGACAGGTGAACACCGGGGAGCTGTTTTTT

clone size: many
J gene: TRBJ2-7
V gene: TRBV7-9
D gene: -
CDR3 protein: CASSLGFAGIREQYF
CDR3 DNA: TGTGCCAGCAGCTTAGGCTTCGCAGGGATTCGGGAGCAGTACTTC

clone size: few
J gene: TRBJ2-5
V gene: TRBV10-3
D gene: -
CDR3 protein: CAISNPSAGETQYF
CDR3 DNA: TGTGCCATCAGTAACCCTAGCGCGGGGGAGACCCAGTACTTC

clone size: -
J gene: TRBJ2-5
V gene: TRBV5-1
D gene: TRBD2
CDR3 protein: CASSPGTTQETQYF
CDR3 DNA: TGCGCCAGCAGCCCCGGGACTACTCAAGAGACCCAGTACTTC

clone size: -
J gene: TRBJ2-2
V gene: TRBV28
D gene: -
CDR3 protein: CASFPQANTGELFF
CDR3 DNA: TGTGCCAGCTTTCCACAGGCGAACACCGGGGAGCTGTTTTTT

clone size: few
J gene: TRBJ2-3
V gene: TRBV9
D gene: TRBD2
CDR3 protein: CASSPGTSTVADTQYF
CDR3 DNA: TGTGCCAGCAGCCCTGGGACTAGCACCGTGGCAGATACGCAGTATTTT